The source of this T cell receptor (beta chain) is a study of cytomegalovirus exposure and HLA in healthy donors. General study results and limits: Because they were indistinguishable, some V segments, including TRBV6-2 and TRBV6-3, were excluded.

Trimming cost V 5 bases and J 6 bases; bases outside gene matches: 9. CDR1 SEHNR and CDR2 FQNEAQ come from the germline V gene (reference sequence). The CDR3 spans 15 residues. Samples came from healthy bone marrow donors. Both 60 Vbeta primers and 13 Jbeta primers went into the PCR. TCRdb's table, derived via immunoSEQ multiplex PCR, lists solely in-frame clones and lacks some. The data show approximately 140,000 clones, 55% to 70% seen once. Regarding this clone: Its antigen remains unknown.

The source is a woman aged 60 to 75 in good health and CMV-seropositive. V usage is TRBV7-9 and J usage is TRBJ2-1; 8 positions match TRBD1. The material sequenced was PBMCs. The CDR3 DNA follows: TGTGCCAGCAGCCGGACAGGGATAATGGGCAATGAGCAGTTCTTC. Its translation: CASSRTGIMGNEQFF.